This TCR beta chain derives from a study of preoperative IRX-2 immunotherapy in early breast cancer. The repertoire was sequenced with immunoSEQ multiplex PCR; TCRdb's copy has only in-frame clones and lacks some. The profile covers roughly 30,000 clones, with over 75% appearing a single time and about 3.3% taken by the ten largest. Described treatment: preoperative locoregional IRX-2 cytokine immunotherapy. The germline gives CDR1 MDHEN, CDR2 SYDVKM. Trimming pared 7 bases from V and 0 bases from J, leaving 10 bases between. The CDR3 is 14 residues long. This receptor was obtained from a human donor with breast cancer. The chain has TRBV28 and TRBJ2-4, with D uncertain. Sampling was done from a patient treated with IRX-2 immunotherapy. The CDR3 sequence: CASKEVGAKNIQYF. CDR3 sequence (DNA): TGTGCCAGCAAAGAAGTCGGAGCCAAAAACATTCAGTACTTC.